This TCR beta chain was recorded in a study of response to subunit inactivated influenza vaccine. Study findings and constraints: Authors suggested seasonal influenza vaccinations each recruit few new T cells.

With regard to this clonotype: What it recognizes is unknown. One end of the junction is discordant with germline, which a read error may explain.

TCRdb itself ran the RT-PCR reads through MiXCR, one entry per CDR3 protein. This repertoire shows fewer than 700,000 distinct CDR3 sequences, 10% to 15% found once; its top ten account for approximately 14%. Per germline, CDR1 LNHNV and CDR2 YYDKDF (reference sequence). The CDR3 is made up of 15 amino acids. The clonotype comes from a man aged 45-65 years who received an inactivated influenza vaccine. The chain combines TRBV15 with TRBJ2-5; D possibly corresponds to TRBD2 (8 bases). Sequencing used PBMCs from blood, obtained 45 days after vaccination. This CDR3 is CATSRTGTAGETQCF. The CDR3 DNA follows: TGTGCCACCTCCAGAACCGGGACAGCGGGAGAGACCCAGTGCTTC. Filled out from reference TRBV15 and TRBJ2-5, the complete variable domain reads DAMVIQNPRYQVTQFGKPVTLSCSQTLNHNVMYWYQQKSSQAPKLLFHYYDKDFNNEADTPDNFQSRRPNTSFCFLDIRSPGLGDTAMYLCATSRTGTAGETQCFGPGTRLLVL.